This T cell receptor (beta chain) is from a study of blood T cell repertoires in COVID-19. Whole-study context: Each recovered donor of Cohort 3 presented with two negative PCRs, clearance, or symptom resolution.

V was shortened by 5 bases and J by 6 bases, with 16 bases between the two germline ends. The CDR3 is made up of 14 amino acids. Germline V gene data show CDR1 as SGHTA and CDR2 as FQGNSA. Assignments of participants to cohorts depended upon their own reported clinical history. Here immunoSEQ multiplex PCR was the method, and the copy in TCRdb shows in-frame clones only, minus some. The table shows 250,000 to 300,000 clones, with 88% occurring only once. This clonotype was obtained from a woman aged 55-70 years in a cohort exposed to, infected with or recovered from COVID-19 (not recorded which). V usage is TRBV7-2 and J usage is TRBJ1-2; weak D call: TRBD1 (6 bases). The sample consisted of PBMCs or T cells enriched from blood (not recorded which). CDR3 region: CASSPAGGLNGYTF. DNA of the CDR3: TGTGCCAGCAGCCCAGCGGGGGGCTTGAATGGCTACACCTTC.